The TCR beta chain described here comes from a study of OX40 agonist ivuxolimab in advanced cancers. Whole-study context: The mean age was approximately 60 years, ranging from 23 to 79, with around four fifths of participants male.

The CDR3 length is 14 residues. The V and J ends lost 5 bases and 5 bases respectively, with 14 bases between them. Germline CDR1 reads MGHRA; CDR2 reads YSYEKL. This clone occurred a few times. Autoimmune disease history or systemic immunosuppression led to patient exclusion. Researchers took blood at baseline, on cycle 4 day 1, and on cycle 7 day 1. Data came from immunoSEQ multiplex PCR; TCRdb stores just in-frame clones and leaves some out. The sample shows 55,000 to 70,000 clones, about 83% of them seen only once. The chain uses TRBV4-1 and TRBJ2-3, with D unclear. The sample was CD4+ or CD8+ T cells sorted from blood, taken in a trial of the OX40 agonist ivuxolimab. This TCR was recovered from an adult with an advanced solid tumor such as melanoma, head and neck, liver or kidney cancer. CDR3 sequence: CASSFTESGDTQYF. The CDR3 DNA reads TGCGCCAGCAGCTTTACAGAGTCGGGAGATACGCAGTATTTT.